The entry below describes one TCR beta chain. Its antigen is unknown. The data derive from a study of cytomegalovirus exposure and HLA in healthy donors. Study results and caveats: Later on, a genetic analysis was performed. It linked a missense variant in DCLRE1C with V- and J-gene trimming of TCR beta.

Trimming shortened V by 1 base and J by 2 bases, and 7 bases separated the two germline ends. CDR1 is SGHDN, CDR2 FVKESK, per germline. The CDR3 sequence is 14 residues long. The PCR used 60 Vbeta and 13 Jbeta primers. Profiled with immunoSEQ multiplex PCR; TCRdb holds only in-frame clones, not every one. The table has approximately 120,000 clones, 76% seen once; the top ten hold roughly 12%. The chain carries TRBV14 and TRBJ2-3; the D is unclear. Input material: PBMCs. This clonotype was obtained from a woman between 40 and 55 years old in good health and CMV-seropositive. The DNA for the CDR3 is TGTGCCAGCAGCCAAGTTGAGTACACAGATACGCAGTATTTT. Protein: CASSQVEYTDTQYF.